What follows are 12 T cell receptor beta chains derived from one specimen sequenced in a study of T cell responses to AZD1222 COVID-19 vaccine. Using immunoSEQ multiplex PCR, the repertoire was profiled, and TCRdb retains in-frame clones only, with some absent. The data contain 70,000 or so clones, 79% of them singletons. The starting material was peripheral blood, obtained on day 0 of MenACWY control vaccination. The receptors shown here come from an adult in good health.

The chain is built from TRBV6-1 and TRBJ2-1; 8 nucleotides line up with TRBD1. The CDR3 is made up of 15 amino acids. From germline, CDR1 is MNHNS and CDR2 SASEGT. The trim removed 2 bases at V and 6 bases at J, leaving 6 bases unmatched. The CDR3 loop reads CASSEMTGAINEQFF. DNA of the CDR3: TGTGCCAGCAGTGAAATGACAGGGGCGATCAATGAGCAGTTCTTC.

J is TRBJ2-4 and V is TRBV30; TRBD1 or TRBD2 may be the D gene (5 bases each). CDR3 length equals 12 residues. V dropped 5 bases and J dropped 5 bases, with 10 bases sitting between them. Germline lookup yields CDR1 GTSNPN and CDR2 SVGIG (reference sequence). The CDR3 DNA sequence: TGTGCCTGGTCGGGACGTCAAAACATTCAGTACTTC. Protein sequence: CAWSGRQNIQYF.

This clone was seen a handful of times. The chain couples TRBV5-5 to TRBJ2-4; D call uncertain. This CDR3 comprises 16 residues. The germline V gene has CDR1 SGHKS and CDR2 YYEKEE (reference sequence). V lost 4 bases and J lost 1, with 15 bases in between. The CDR3 sequence: CASSPDWVAAKNIQYF. CDR3 bases: TGTGCCAGCAGCCCAGACTGGGTTGCGGCCAAAAACATTCAGTACTTC.

This clone came up a few times. V and J are TRBV6-1 and TRBJ1-6; D unclear. This CDR3 contains 16 residues. The V end lost 2 bases, the J end lost 7 bases, and 15 bases lay between the germline ends. Germline CDR1 and CDR2: MNHNS and SASEGT. The CDR3 region has the DNA TGTGCCAGCAGTGAATTTTCGCTCGCAGGAAATTCACCCCTCCACTTT. Translating gives CASSEFSLAGNSPLHF.

The chain has TRBV12-3 or TRBV12-4 and TRBJ1-5; the match to TRBD1 covers 7 bases. CDR3 size: 13 residues. Trimming removed 5 bases from V and 8 bases from J; junction bases left unmatched: 6. The CDR3 sequence: CASSPQGVEPQHF. CDR3 coding DNA: TGTGCCAGCAGTCCCCAGGGGGTTGAGCCCCAGCATTTT.

This chain's CDR3 is CASSLDLGGAPYEQYF. DNA of the CDR3: TGTGCCAGCAGCTTAGATTTGGGGGGCGCACCCTACGAGCAGTACTTC. The chain uses TRBV11-2 and TRBJ2-7, with D tentatively TRBD1 or TRBD2 (6 bases each). The CDR3 contains 16 residues. V shed 0 bases and J shed 2 bases, with 14 bases lying between them. The germline gives CDR1 SGHAT, CDR2 FQNNGV.

The chain employs TRBV6-1 and TRBJ2-5; D might be TRBD2 (6 bases). Germline lookup yields CDR1 MNHNS and CDR2 SASEGT. Trimming left V 2 bases short and J 5 bases short, with 15 bases between. The CDR3 loop spans 15 amino acids. CDR3 sequence reads: CASSELSGWGETQYF. The CDR3, as DNA: TGTGCCAGCAGTGAACTTAGCGGTTGGGGGGAGACCCAGTACTTC.

This clone was detected only once. The chain carries TRBV7-9 and TRBJ2-7, with TRBD2 matching 10 bases. This CDR3 comprises 15 residues. The germline V gene encodes CDR1 SEHNR and CDR2 FQNEAQ (reference sequence). Trimming took 1 base from V and 1 from J; bases not matched to a gene: 1. CDR3 residues: CASSLGTSGSYEQYF. CDR3 nucleotides: TGTGCCAGCAGCTTAGGGACTAGCGGTTCCTACGAGCAGTACTTC.

The CDR3 loop is CASSLEGLEQYF. The CDR3 DNA is TGCGCCAGCAGCTTGGAAGGGCTCGAGCAGTACTTC. V usage is TRBV5-1 and J usage is TRBJ2-7; no clear D. The CDR3 has 12 residues. Deletions cut 0 bases from V and 6 bases from J, with 7 bases between. CDR1 SGHRS and CDR2 YFSETQ come from the germline V gene. Based on the CDR3 plus reference TRBV5-1 and TRBJ2-7, the full variable domain is KAGVTQTPRYLIKTRGQQVTLSCSPISGHRSVSWYQQTPGQGLQFLFEYFSETQRNKGNFPGRFSGRQFSNSRSEMNVSTLELGDSALYLCASSLEGLEQYFGPGTRLTVT.

The V gene is TRBV18, the J gene TRBJ2-7, with D possibly matching TRBD1 (6 bases). This CDR3 has 14 residues. Germline assignment: CDR1 KGHSH and CDR2 LQKENI. Deletions cut 4 bases from V and 2 bases from J, with 12 bases between. CDR3 sequence reads: CASSLAGTPYEQYF. CDR3 in DNA: TGTGCCAGCTCACTAGCCGGGACACCCTACGAGCAGTACTTC. The complete variable domain, with remaining parts taken from reference TRBV18 and TRBJ2-7, reads NAGVMQNPRHLVRRRGQEARLRCSPMKGHSHVYWYRQLPEEGLKFMVYLQKENIIDESGMPKERFSAEFPKEGPSILRIQQVVRGDSAAYFCASSLAGTPYEQYFGPGTRLTVT.

Here the CDR3 reads CAIRQGLNQPQHF. The DNA for the CDR3 is TGTGCCATCAGACAGGGCCTCAATCAGCCCCAGCATTTT. J is TRBJ1-5 and V is TRBV10-3; D is possibly TRBD1 (6 bases). The CDR3 totals 13 residues. Germline V gene sequence: CDR1 ENHRY, CDR2 SYGVKD. Trimming shortened V by 6 bases and J by 3 bases, and 9 bases separated the two germline ends.

In this sample, this clone turned up a few times. V usage is TRBV9 and J usage is TRBJ2-1; the D call may be TRBD1 or TRBD2 (5 bases each). The CDR3 runs 16 residues. V was clipped by 1 base and J by 7 bases, with 18 bases between them. Per the germline V gene, CDR1 is SGDLS and CDR2 is YYNGEE. CDR3 protein: CASSVSWGKSPNEQFF. Written as DNA, the CDR3 is TGTGCCAGCAGCGTATCCTGGGGGAAGTCCCCTAATGAGCAGTTCTTC.